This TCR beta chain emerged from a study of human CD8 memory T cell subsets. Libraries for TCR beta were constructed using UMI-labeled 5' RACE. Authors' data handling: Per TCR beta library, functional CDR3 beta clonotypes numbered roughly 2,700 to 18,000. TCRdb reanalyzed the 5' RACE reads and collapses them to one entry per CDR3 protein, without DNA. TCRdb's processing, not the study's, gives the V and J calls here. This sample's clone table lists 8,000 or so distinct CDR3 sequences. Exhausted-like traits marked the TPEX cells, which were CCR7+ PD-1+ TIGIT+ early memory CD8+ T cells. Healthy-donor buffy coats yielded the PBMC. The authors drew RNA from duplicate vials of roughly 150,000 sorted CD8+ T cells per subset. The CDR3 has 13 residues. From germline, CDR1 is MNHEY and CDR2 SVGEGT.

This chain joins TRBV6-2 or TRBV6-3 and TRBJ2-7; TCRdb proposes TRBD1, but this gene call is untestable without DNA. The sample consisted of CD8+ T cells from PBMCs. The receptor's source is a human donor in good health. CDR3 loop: CASSYPQGNEQYF.